Below, 9 T cell receptor beta chains from the same sample are listed, as sequenced in a study of sequential checkpoint blockade in melanoma. Produced via immunoSEQ multiplex PCR; TCRdb's table is partial and in-frame only. The sample consists of roughly 18,000 clones, roughly 73% of them appearing once. The treatment denotes: randomized to nivolumab then ipilimumab (arm A) or the reverse (arm B). The sample consisted of tumor tissue (inferred from file names), taken from a patient given nivolumab and ipilimumab in sequence. All receptors come from a human donor with melanoma.

The genes are TRBV30 and TRBJ1-4; maybe TRBD1 (5 bases). The V and J ends lost 3 bases and 14 bases respectively, with 13 bases between them. There are 11 residues in the CDR3. CDR1 and CDR2 from the germline V gene are GTSNPN and SVGIG (reference sequence). CDR3 region: CAWSRRGPLFF. In nucleotides, the CDR3 is TGTGCCTGGAGCCGCCGGGGCCCGCTGTTTTTT.

In this sample, this clone turned up a few times. The rearrangement joins TRBV19 to TRBJ1-1, with D possibly matching TRBD1 (5 bases). Germline CDR1 and CDR2: LNHDA and SQIVND (reference sequence). This CDR3 contains 14 residues. V was trimmed by 5 bases and J by 4 bases, leaving 14 bases between them. DNA for the CDR3: TGTGCCAGTAGTTGGGGGAGAGGCTTCACTGAAGCTTTCTTT. Translation gives CASSWGRGFTEAFF.

J is TRBJ1-1 and V is TRBV6-8; perhaps TRBD1 as D (6 bases). The germline V and J ends were trimmed by 5 bases and 10 bases, with 14 bases remaining between them. The length of the CDR3 is 12 residues. Per the germline V gene, CDR1 is MNHGY and CDR2 is SAAAGT. The CDR3 DNA sequence: TGTGCCAGCAGTGACCAAACAGGGAGAGCTTTCTTT. Translated: CASSDQTGRAFF.

The CDR3 coding sequence is TGCGCCAGCAGCCCTGCCCTGGACAGGAGCTCCTACGAGCAGTACTTC. Its translation: CASSPALDRSSYEQYF. V and J are TRBV5-1 and TRBJ2-7, with TRBD1 matching 7 bases. With 4 bases clipped from V and 0 bases from J, the junction kept 10 bases outside the gene matches. The CDR3 is 16 amino acids. CDR1 is SGHRS and CDR2 is YFSETQ in the germline V gene.

This chain connects TRBV10-2 to TRBJ2-5; D assignment may be TRBD1 or TRBD2 (5 bases each). Germline V gene lookup returns CDR1 WSHSY and CDR2 SAAADI. The CDR3 is 15 residues long. V lost 4 bases to trimming and J lost 2 bases, with 14 bases between them. This chain's CDR3 is CASSAYRGAQETQYF. CDR3 coding DNA: TGCGCCAGCAGTGCCTATCGGGGCGCACAAGAGACCCAGTACTTC.

The rearrangement links TRBV9 to TRBJ2-2; D is undetermined. The CDR3 is made up of 17 amino acids. Trimming stripped 2 bases from V and 0 bases from J, with 14 bases between. Germline V gene sequence: CDR1 SGDLS, CDR2 YYNGEE. In DNA, the CDR3 is TGTGCCAGCAGCGTCGAAGCTCTCGCCGCGAACACCGGGGAGCTGTTTTTT. Residues: CASSVEALAANTGELFF.

Only a few counts were recorded for this clone. The J gene is TRBJ1-5, the V gene TRBV7-6, with TRBD1 matching over 9 bases. Trimming cost V 4 bases and J 7 bases; bases outside gene matches: 5. The germline V gene encodes CDR1 SGHVS and CDR2 FNYEAQ. The CDR3 runs to 14 residues. The CDR3, as DNA: TGTGCCAGCAGCTCTCAGACAGGGGGGCAGCCCCAGCATTTT. It encodes CASSSQTGGQPQHF.

This clone was seen a single time. This chain joins TRBV28 and TRBJ1-3; D gene uncertain. Deletions cut 5 bases from V and 1 base from J, with 12 bases between. The CDR3 spans 15 residues. Germline-derived CDR1 and CDR2 are MDHEN and SYDVKM. DNA for the CDR3: TGTGCCAGCAGTGTCCGGCGGGTGTCTGGAAACACCATATATTTT. Translation gives CASSVRRVSGNTIYF.

This chain links TRBV18 with TRBJ2-7; D may be TRBD1 (5 bases). The CDR3 has 13 amino acids. Germline V lookup: CDR1 KGHSH, CDR2 LQKENI. V was trimmed by 5 bases and J by 1 base, leaving 9 bases between them. The CDR3 here is CASSIQDSYEQYF. DNA of the CDR3: TGTGCCAGCTCAATACAGGATTCCTACGAGCAGTACTTC.